This T cell receptor (beta chain) was retrieved from a study of CD8 T cells in Susac syndrome. Bulk CD8+ and CD4+ cells came from magnetic negative isolation; CD8+ TEMRA by FACS. The germline gives CDR1 KGHSH, CDR2 LQKENI. The CDR3 loop spans 15 amino acids. Losses at the gene ends were 3 bases for V and 7 bases for J; bases not matched to a gene: 11. cDNA came from around 0.5 to 1 ug RNA primed by random hexamers. TCRdb used MiXCR to reprocess the immunoSEQ multiplex PCR reads, holding one entry per CDR3 protein. The profile shows around 100,000 distinct CDR3 sequences, 95% of them singletons. Sequencing was carried out using CD8+ T cells from PBMCs. The receptor was isolated from a human donor with Susac syndrome. The V and J genes are TRBV18 and TRBJ2-5; 7 bases align to TRBD1. Here the CDR3 reads CASSPQDRALGTQYF. CDR3 bases: TGTGCCAGCTCACCGCAAGACAGGGCCCTTGGGACCCAGTACTTC. The whole variable domain, filled in from reference TRBV18 and TRBJ2-5, reads NAGVMQNPRHLVRRRGQEARLRCSPMKGHSHVYWYRQLPEEGLKFMVYLQKENIIDESGMPKERFSAEFPKEGPSILRIQQVVRGDSAAYFCASSPQDRALGTQYFGPGTRLLVL.